The 24 T cell receptor beta chains below were found in one sample sequenced in a study of CD8 T cells in Susac syndrome. Reverse transcription of roughly 0.45 to 1 ug RNA was carried out with random hexamers. TCRdb independently ran MiXCR on the immunoSEQ multiplex PCR reads; one entry per CDR3 protein. The table includes 150,000 to 200,000 distinct CDR3 sequences, about 95% detected once. Sequenced input: CD8+ T cells from PBMCs. The source is a human donor with multiple sclerosis.

This rearrangement joins TRBV27 to TRBJ2-7; D perhaps matches TRBD1 (6 bases). The CDR3 is 15 residues long. V lost 10 bases and J 2 bases, leaving 21 bases between the germline ends. Germline-derived CDR1 and CDR2 are MNHEY and SMNVEV (reference sequence). CDR3 nucleotides: TGTGCCACCTGCTGTGGGGGCGAAAAAACCTACGAGCAGTACTTC. Translated, it gives CATCCGGEKTYEQYF.

The V and J genes are TRBV28 and TRBJ2-7, with D unresolved. Trimming pared 3 bases from V and 2 bases from J, leaving 2 bases between. Germline CDR1 reads MDHEN; CDR2 reads SYDVKM. The CDR3 has 11 amino acids. Written as DNA, the CDR3 is TGTGCCAGCAGTTTTACCTACGAGCAGTACTTC. Translation gives CASSFTYEQYF.

This clonotype was picked up one time. This chain uses TRBV6-6 with TRBJ1-2; the match to TRBD1 covers 8 bases. The trim removed 6 bases at V and 4 bases at J, leaving 4 bases unmatched. The CDR3 loop spans 13 amino acids. Germline loops: CDR1 MNHNY, CDR2 SVGAGI (reference sequence). CDR3 coding DNA: TGTGCCAGCAGGTCAGGACAGGGCTATGGCTACACCTTC. This gives the protein CASRSGQGYGYTF.

The genes are TRBV11-1 and TRBJ1-2; TRBD1 aligns across 8 bases. The CDR3 length is 14 residues. V shed 4 bases, J shed 9 bases, and the junction held 10 bases outside the gene matches. The germline CDR1 and CDR2 sequences are SGHAT and FQDESV (reference sequence). The CDR3 DNA reads as TGTGCCAGCAGCTACACGGACAGGGAGGGACGCTACACCTTC. Its protein product is CASSYTDREGRYTF.

The CDR3 region is CASSRRQGLSSYEQYF. The CDR3 nucleotides read TGTGCCAGTAGTCGACGACAGGGCCTGAGCTCCTACGAGCAGTACTTC. The chain carries TRBV19 and TRBJ2-7; 7 bases line up with TRBD1. Germline V gives CDR1 LNHDA, CDR2 SQIVND (reference sequence). Losses at the gene ends were 5 bases for V and 0 bases for J; bases not matched to a gene: 10. This CDR3 is 16 amino acids long.

The chain recombines TRBV30 with TRBJ2-7; D unclear. Germline CDR1 GTSNPN, CDR2 SVGIG (reference sequence). This CDR3 has 14 residues. Trimming shortened V by 3 bases and J by 2 bases, and 14 bases separated the two germline ends. For the CDR3, the DNA is TGTGCCTGGAGGATAAGACTGGGTCCCTACGAGCAGTACTTC. Translation: CAWRIRLGPYEQYF.

The V gene is TRBV20-1, the J gene TRBJ2-7, with TRBD1 identical over 7 bases. Germline-derived CDR1 and CDR2 are DFQATT and SNEGSKA (reference sequence). This CDR3 region has 16 residues. Trimming cost V 2 bases and J 2 bases; bases outside gene matches: 12. The CDR3 sequence: CSARSPDRDDPYEQYF. CDR3 DNA: TGCAGTGCTAGATCCCCCGACAGGGATGACCCCTACGAGCAGTACTTC.

The chain has TRBV2 and TRBJ2-7; perhaps TRBD1 as D (5 bases). Trimming shortened V by 5 bases and J by 4 bases, and 12 bases separated the two germline ends. CDR1 is SNHLY, CDR2 FYNNEI, per germline. The CDR3 sequence is 13 residues long. The CDR3 DNA reads as TGTGCCAGCAGTCCCGTTAGGGGTTACGAGCAGTACTTC. Translating gives CASSPVRGYEQYF.

The J gene is TRBJ1-5, the V gene TRBV27; no reliable D call. The CDR3 loop spans 15 amino acids. The ends were cut back, 7 bases at V and 6 bases at J, with 19 bases in the middle. Germline CDR1 MNHEY, CDR2 SMNVEV (reference sequence). Here the CDR3 reads CASKEGSWASQPQHF. CDR3 nucleotides: TGTGCCAGCAAAGAAGGTTCTTGGGCGTCTCAGCCCCAGCATTTT.

This rearrangement joins TRBV7-9 to TRBJ2-1; D ambiguous. The CDR3 has 16 residues. Germline V gives CDR1 SEHNR, CDR2 FQNEAQ (reference sequence). The germline V and J ends were trimmed by 5 bases and 2 bases, with 16 bases remaining between them. The DNA for the CDR3 is TGTGCCAGCAGCGTGACAATAGTGGGCGCCTACAATGAGCAGTTCTTC. Protein: CASSVTIVGAYNEQFF.

The chain employs TRBV27 and TRBJ2-3; TRBD2 is a possible D gene (6 bases). CDR3 length: 15 residues. Germline CDR1 MNHEY, CDR2 SMNVEV (reference sequence). V lost 3 bases and J 1 base, leaving 11 bases between the germline ends. The CDR3 nucleotides are TGTGCCAGCAGTTTTTCGATAGCGGGCACAGATACGCAGTATTTT. Protein: CASSFSIAGTDTQYF.

The CDR3 here is CSARMIDSYEQYF. In DNA form, the CDR3 reads TGCAGTGCTAGAATGATAGACTCCTACGAGCAGTACTTC. The chain carries TRBV20-1 and TRBJ2-7; no clear D gene. The V end was cut by 2 bases, the J end by 0 bases, with 8 bases between. Germline V gene lookup returns CDR1 DFQATT and CDR2 SNEGSKA (reference sequence). The CDR3 loop spans 13 amino acids.

The rearrangement links TRBV4-1 to TRBJ2-1; TRBD1 might be the D (5 bases). The length of the CDR3 is 14 residues. Trimming shortened V by 5 bases and J by 4 bases, and 12 bases separated the two germline ends. Germline V gives CDR1 MGHRA, CDR2 YSYEKL. DNA of the CDR3: TGCGCCAGCAGCTTGATAGACAGATACAATGAGCAGTTCTTC. It translates to CASSLIDRYNEQFF.

The chain carries TRBV15 and TRBJ1-6; TRBD1 agrees at 7 bases. Germline V gives CDR1 LNHNV, CDR2 YYDKDF (reference sequence). V lost 6 bases and J lost 8; bases outside the gene matches: 7. CDR3 length: 14 residues. The CDR3 DNA reads TGTGCCACCAGAGCGGGGCAGGGGGATTCACCCCTCCACTTT. Translated, it gives CATRAGQGDSPLHF.

V is TRBV30 and J is TRBJ1-1; D is undetermined. CDR1 is GTSNPN and CDR2 is SVGIG in the germline V gene (reference sequence). The CDR3 sequence is 14 residues long. V was pared by 6 bases and J by 5 bases, with 19 bases between. This CDR3 reads CACYLIGMGTEAFF. Written as DNA, the CDR3 is TGTGCCTGTTACCTCATAGGGATGGGTACTGAAGCTTTCTTT.

The chain combines TRBV19 with TRBJ1-5; 12 nucleotides line up with TRBD1. CDR1 and CDR2 from the germline V gene are LNHDA and SQIVND (reference sequence). V gave up 6 bases and J gave up 7 bases; unmatched junction bases: 7. The CDR3 runs 15 residues. The CDR3: CASSPGQGARQPQHF. The CDR3, as DNA: TGTGCCAGTAGCCCGGGACAGGGGGCAAGACAGCCCCAGCATTTT.

The chain links TRBV11-3 to TRBJ1-1; D perhaps matches TRBD1 (5 bases). CDR3 length: 13 amino acids. With 3 bases removed from V and 7 bases from J, the gap between germline ends came to 12 bases. Germline V gene sequence: CDR1 SGHNT, CDR2 YENEEA. CDR3 coding DNA: TGTGCCAGCAGCTTTGGGACGGAGTTTGAAGCTTTCTTT. This codes for CASSFGTEFEAFF.

The chain combines TRBV19 with TRBJ2-7; no clear D gene. Between the trimmed V and J ends, which lost 1 base and 3 bases, there was a span of 13 bases. Per germline, CDR1 LNHDA and CDR2 SQIVND (reference sequence). This CDR3 has 15 amino acids. CDR3 nucleotide sequence: TGTGCCAGTAGTATAGGGTTTAGAATAATCTACGAGCAGTACTTC. It yields the protein CASSIGFRIIYEQYF.

This chain uses TRBV9 with TRBJ1-2, with a weak D call TRBD1 (5 bases). This CDR3 has 17 residues. The germline CDR1 and CDR2 sequences are SGDLS and YYNGEE. The V end was cut by 4 bases, the J end by 8 bases, with 27 bases between. The CDR3 nucleotides read TGTGCCAGCAGCTATTTTCAAAAGGGGATGGAACGCTTCGGCTACACCTTC. Its protein product is CASSYFQKGMERFGYTF.

This sequence joins TRBV27 and TRBJ2-1; D is undetermined. This CDR3 has 16 residues. Germline values: CDR1 MNHEY, CDR2 SMNVEV (reference sequence). V dropped 2 bases and J dropped 0 bases, with 11 bases sitting between them. The CDR3 reads CASSLVQLGSYNEQFF. The CDR3 DNA follows: TGTGCCAGCAGTTTAGTGCAGCTCGGCTCCTACAATGAGCAGTTCTTC.

The chain recombines TRBV6-5 with TRBJ2-7, with 9 bases fitting TRBD2. The V segment lost 6 bases and the J segment 2 bases; nucleotides outside the gene matches: 8. The CDR3 runs 15 residues. The V gene's germline CDR1 is MNHEY and CDR2 SVGAGI. The CDR3 region is CASSRLADPTYEQYF. The CDR3 coding sequence is TGTGCCAGCAGCAGACTAGCGGACCCAACCTACGAGCAGTACTTC.

For the CDR3, the DNA is TGTGCCAGCAGTTTGGCCGGACAGGGCGTGCAGTACTTC. Protein sequence: CASSLAGQGVQYF. V usage is TRBV27 and J usage is TRBJ2-7; 8 bases match TRBD1. With 3 bases clipped from V and 9 bases from J, the junction kept 7 bases outside the gene matches. Germline V CDR1 and CDR2: MNHEY, SMNVEV (reference sequence). The CDR3 extends over 13 amino acids.

This sequence joins TRBV29-1 and TRBJ2-3, with D uncertain. Germline V gives CDR1 SQVTM, CDR2 ANQGSEA. V lost 6 bases and J 6 bases, leaving 7 bases between the germline ends. The CDR3 has 10 amino acids. CDR3 bases: TGCAGCGTCCACCAGGATACGCAGTATTTT. As protein: CSVHQDTQYF.

The chain carries TRBV7-9 and TRBJ2-1, with unresolved D. Germline values: CDR1 SEHNR, CDR2 FQNEAQ (reference sequence). The length of the CDR3 is 15 residues. Trimming shortened V by 3 bases and J by 4 bases, and 13 bases separated the two germline ends. The CDR3 nucleotides read TGTGCCAGCAGCTTCCGAGGCAGATTATACAATGAGCAGTTCTTC. This encodes CASSFRGRLYNEQFF.